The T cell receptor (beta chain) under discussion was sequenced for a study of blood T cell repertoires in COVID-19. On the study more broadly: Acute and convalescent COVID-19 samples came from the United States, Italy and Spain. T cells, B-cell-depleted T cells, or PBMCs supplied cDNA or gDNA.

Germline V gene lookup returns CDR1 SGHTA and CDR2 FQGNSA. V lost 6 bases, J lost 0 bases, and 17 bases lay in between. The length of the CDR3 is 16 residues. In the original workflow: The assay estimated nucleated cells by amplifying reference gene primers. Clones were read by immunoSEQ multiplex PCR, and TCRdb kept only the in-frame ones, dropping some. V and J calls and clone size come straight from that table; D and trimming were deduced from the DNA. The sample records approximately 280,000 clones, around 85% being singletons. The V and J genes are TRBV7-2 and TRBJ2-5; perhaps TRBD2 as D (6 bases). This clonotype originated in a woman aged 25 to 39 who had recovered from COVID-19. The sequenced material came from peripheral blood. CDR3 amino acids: CASSPWRARNQETQYF. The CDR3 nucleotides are TGTGCCAGCAGTCCTTGGAGGGCCAGAAACCAAGAGACCCAGTACTTC.